These 6 T cell receptor beta chains were all obtained from the same sample, sequenced in a study of cytomegalovirus exposure and HLA in healthy donors. A multiplex PCR was run with 60 Vbeta primers and 13 Jbeta primers. Generated by immunoSEQ multiplex PCR, the TCRdb table keeps only in-frame clones and is missing some. The sample records about 210,000 clones, about four fifths being singletons. Source material: PBMCs. Receptors originate from a woman between 50 and 59 years old in good health and CMV-seropositive.

The chain links TRBV7-6 to TRBJ2-5; maybe TRBD1 (5 bases). Near its end, the DNA agrees better with TRBJ2-7, so the J call may be wrong. This CDR3 has 14 amino acids. CDR1 and CDR2 (germline): SGHVS, FNYEAQ. CDR3 loop: CASSPWQGSYEQYF. As DNA, the CDR3 is TGTGCCAGCAGCCCCTGGCAGGGATCCTACGAGCAGTACTTC.

The rearrangement links TRBV9 to TRBJ1-6; 8 nucleotides align to TRBD1. The CDR3 covers 14 residues. The germline V gene encodes CDR1 SGDLS and CDR2 YYNGEE. V lost 4 bases and J lost 3; bases outside the gene matches: 0. In DNA form, the CDR3 reads TGTGCCAGCAGCACAGGGGGCTATAATTCACCCCTCCACTTT. Its protein is CASSTGGYNSPLHF.

The rearrangement joins TRBV6-1 to TRBJ2-1; no clear D gene. This CDR3 has 15 residues. Germline V gives CDR1 MNHNS, CDR2 SASEGT. V was trimmed by 9 bases and J by 2 bases, leaving 17 bases between them. The CDR3 DNA follows: TGTGCCAGTCACTCCCGAACGTACCCCTACAATGAGCAGTTCTTC. As protein: CASHSRTYPYNEQFF.

The rearrangement joins TRBV2 to TRBJ2-5; the D is unclear. The germline V gene has CDR1 SNHLY and CDR2 FYNNEI. The length of the CDR3 is 11 residues. The V and J ends lost 6 bases and 3 bases respectively, with 5 bases between them. CDR3 region: CASSAEETQYF. The CDR3 DNA is TGTGCCAGCAGCGCGGAAGAGACCCAGTACTTC.

By proportion, this clone is medium-sized. V and J are TRBV10-3 and TRBJ1-4; D call uncertain. This CDR3 is built from 15 residues. Germline CDR1 is ENHRY and CDR2 is SYGVKD. Trimming stripped 2 bases from V and 5 bases from J, with 12 bases between. CDR3 nucleotide sequence: TGTGCCATCAGTGAGACCCAACTGCAAAATGAAAAACTGTTTTTT. It translates to CAISETQLQNEKLFF.

This clone was observed a handful of times. The V gene is TRBV7-9, the J gene TRBJ1-6, with a weak D call TRBD1 (6 bases). This CDR3 is 15 amino acids long. Per the germline V gene, CDR1 is SEHNR and CDR2 is FQNEAQ (reference sequence). Trimming removed 1 base from V and 8 bases from J, with 12 bases in between. Written as DNA, the CDR3 is TGTGCCAGCAGCTTAGTCCAGGACAGATATTCACCCCTCCACTTT. Translation: CASSLVQDRYSPLHF.